The entry below describes one TCR beta chain. The data were taken from a study of T cells after posttransplantation cyclophosphamide. Sequencing was performed with immunoSEQ multiplex PCR; in TCRdb, only in-frame clones are kept and a portion is missing. This table holds approximately 47,000 clones, 92% found once. The CDR3 spans 13 residues. J gave up 2 bases and V 3 bases, and 0 bases lay outside the gene matches. From germline, CDR1 is LNHDA and CDR2 SQIVND (reference sequence). The sequencing sample was made of PBMCs. The chain links TRBV19 to TRBJ2-5; 7 positions agree with TRBD1. This clonotype was sampled from a woman between 45 and 65 years old in good health and a related stem cell transplant donor. The CDR3 loop is CASSIRGQETQYF. Written as DNA, the CDR3 is TGTGCCAGTAGTATCAGGGGGCAAGAGACCCAGTACTTC.